A selection of T cell receptor beta chains follows, all from one sample in a study of T cell responses to AZD1222 COVID-19 vaccine. TCRdb's copy holds only in-frame clones and misses some; the assay was immunoSEQ multiplex PCR. Of nearly 110,000 clones listed, approximately 90% are singletons. Material: peripheral blood, obtained on day 0 of AZD1222 vaccination. These receptors were collected from an adult in good health. Each CDR3 is given with its conserved first and last residue. D genes are given only for firm matches. Expanded clones are given a class, and other clones once, few, many or no size at all.

TRBV7-2	NA	TRBJ1-2	NA	CASSPTGKGGNYGYTF	TGTGCCAGCAGCCCAACAGGGAAGGGGGGTAACTATGGCTACACCTTC
TRBV6-2/TRBV6-3	NA	TRBJ2-7	NA	CASSYRQAPYEQYF	TGTGCCAGCAGTTACAGGCAGGCCCCCTACGAGCAGTACTTC
TRBV4-2	NA	TRBJ1-3	NA	CASSQGTGTSGNTIYF	TGTGCCAGCAGCCAAGGAACCGGGACCTCTGGAAACACCATATATTTT
TRBV2	once	TRBJ1-4	NA	CASQQNRATNEKLFF	TGTGCCAGCCAGCAGAATCGGGCAACTAATGAAAAACTGTTTTTT
TRBV19	NA	TRBJ2-7	NA	CASSTGRDQGGSYEQYF	TGTGCCAGTAGTACCGGACGAGACCAAGGTGGCTCCTACGAGCAGTACTTC
TRBV5-4	NA	TRBJ1-3	NA	CASSTGSPLGNTIYF	TGTGCCAGCAGCACCGGGTCTCCGCTCGGAAACACCATATATTTT
TRBV7-2	NA	TRBJ2-3	NA	CASSQGHSTDTQYF	TGTGCCAGCAGCCAGGGACATAGCACAGATACGCAGTATTTT
TRBV25-1	NA	TRBJ2-7	TRBD1	CASRQGALIEQYF	TGTGCCAGTCGACAGGGGGCGCTTATCGAGCAGTACTTC
TRBV5-1	NA	TRBJ1-4	NA	CASSLGGASEKLFF	TGCGCCAGCAGCTTGGGTGGGGCCAGTGAAAAACTGTTTTTT
TRBV3-1/TRBV3-2	NA	TRBJ1-6	NA	CASSQGTVDNSPLHF	TGTGCCAGCAGCCAAGGGACGGTCGATAATTCACCCCTCCACTTT
TRBV18	NA	TRBJ1-1	NA	CASSPGNTEAFF	TGTGCCAGCTCACCAGGGAATACTGAAGCTTTCTTT
TRBV5-1	NA	TRBJ1-1	TRBD1	CASIQGTEAFF	TGCGCCAGCATACAGGGGACTGAAGCTTTCTTT
TRBV5-4	NA	TRBJ2-1	NA	CASSLEGERNEQFF	TGTGCCAGCAGCTTGGAGGGGGAACGCAATGAGCAGTTCTTC
TRBV7-2	NA	TRBJ1-2	TRBD1	CASSTPRTGESIYGYTF	TGTGCCAGCAGCACCCCGCGGACAGGGGAATCCATCTATGGCTACACCTTC
TRBV6-1	NA	TRBJ1-6	NA	CASSETTGRSPLHF	TGTGCCAGCAGTGAAACAACAGGGCGTTCACCCCTCCACTTT
TRBV2	once	TRBJ2-7	TRBD2	CASKVLAGAYEQYF	TGTGCCAGCAAGGTCCTAGCGGGGGCCTACGAGCAGTACTTC
TRBV6-4	few	TRBJ2-2	NA	CASSDGTHNTGELFF	TGTGCCAGCAGTGACGGCACACATAACACCGGGGAGCTGTTTTTT
TRBV25-1	once	TRBJ2-3	NA	CASFPGTRFADTQYF	TGTGCCAGCTTTCCAGGGACAAGGTTTGCAGATACGCAGTATTTT
TRBV12-3/TRBV12-4	NA	TRBJ2-7	NA	CASRENYEQYF	TGTGCCAGCAGGGAAAATTACGAGCAGTACTTC
TRBV19	NA	TRBJ2-3	TRBD1	CASSGRGFLNTQYF	TGTGCCAGTAGCGGCAGGGGGTTTTTAAATACGCAGTATTTT
TRBV18	few	TRBJ1-6	NA	CASSPDRELNSPLHF	TGTGCCAGCTCACCCGACAGAGAACTTAATTCACCCCTCCACTTT
TRBV21-1	NA	TRBJ2-7	NA	CASSKGPRNSYEQYF	TGTGCCAGCAGCAAGGGACCTAGAAACTCCTACGAGCAGTACTTC
TRBV20-1	NA	TRBJ2-3	TRBD2	CSASGPGLATDTQYF	TGCAGTGCTAGTGGGCCGGGACTAGCCACAGATACGCAGTATTTT
TRBV4-3	once	TRBJ1-2	TRBD1	CASSQSQGANYGYTF	TGCGCCAGCAGCCAGAGCCAGGGGGCTAACTATGGCTACACCTTC
TRBV7-8	NA	TRBJ2-1	NA	CASSHPDTNEQFF	TGTGCCAGCAGCCACCCGGACACGAATGAGCAGTTCTTC
TRBV6-2/TRBV6-3	NA	TRBJ2-5	TRBD2	CASSSGTSGGAETQYF	TGTGCCAGCAGTTCCGGGACTAGCGGGGGAGCCGAGACCCAGTACTTC
TRBV24-1	NA	TRBJ2-1	NA	CATFDWVPSYNEQFF	TGTGCCACCTTTGACTGGGTCCCTTCCTACAATGAGCAGTTCTTC
TRBV10-1	few	TRBJ2-1	TRBD2	CANTAGGRFSEQFF	TGCGCCAATACTGCGGGGGGGCGTTTTAGTGAGCAGTTCTTC
TRBV6-2/TRBV6-3	few	TRBJ2-7	TRBD2	CASSPSRLAGPPGEQYF	TGTGCCAGCAGCCCCTCGCGACTAGCGGGGCCCCCAGGGGAGCAGTACTTC
TRBV5-1	NA	TRBJ2-1	NA	CASSKDSYNEQFF	TGCGCCAGCAGCAAAGACTCCTACAATGAGCAGTTCTTC
TRBV7-2	NA	TRBJ1-1	NA	CASSFDMNTEAFF	TGTGCCAGCAGTTTCGATATGAACACTGAAGCTTTCTTT
TRBV5-1	NA	TRBJ2-2	NA	CASSLDGLGELFF	TGCGCCAGCAGCTTGGACGGGCTCGGGGAGCTGTTTTTT
TRBV10-3	NA	TRBJ2-7	NA	CAISERGTLYEQYF	TGTGCCATCAGTGAGAGGGGGACCCTCTACGAGCAGTACTTC
TRBV7-6	NA	TRBJ1-1	TRBD1	CASSHSQGRGNTEAFF	TGTGCCAGCAGCCATTCACAGGGGCGGGGGAACACTGAAGCTTTCTTT